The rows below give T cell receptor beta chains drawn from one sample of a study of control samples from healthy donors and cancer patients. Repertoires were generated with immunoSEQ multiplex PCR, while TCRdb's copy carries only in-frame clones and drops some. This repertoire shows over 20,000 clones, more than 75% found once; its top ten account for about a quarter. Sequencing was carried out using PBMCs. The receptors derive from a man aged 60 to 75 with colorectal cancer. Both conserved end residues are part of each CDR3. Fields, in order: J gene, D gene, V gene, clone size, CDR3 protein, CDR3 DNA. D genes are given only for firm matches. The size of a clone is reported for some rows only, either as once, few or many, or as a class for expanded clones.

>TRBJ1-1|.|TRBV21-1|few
CASSKGDRGTEAFF
TGTGCCAGCAGCAAGGGGGACAGGGGGACTGAAGCTTTCTTT
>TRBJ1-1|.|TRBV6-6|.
CASSYSPPAANTEAFF
TGTGCCAGCAGTTACTCCCCCCCGGCCGCGAACACTGAAGCTTTCTTT
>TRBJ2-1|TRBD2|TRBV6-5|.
CASRLAGISYNEQFF
TGTGCCAGCAGACTAGCGGGGATTTCTTACAATGAGCAGTTCTTC
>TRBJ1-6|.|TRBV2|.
CASGETGRSSYNSPLHF
TGTGCCAGCGGGGAGACAGGCCGGAGCTCCTATAATTCACCCCTCCACTTT
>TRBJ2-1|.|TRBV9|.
CASRADNEQFF
TGTGCCAGCAGAGCCGACAATGAGCAGTTCTTC
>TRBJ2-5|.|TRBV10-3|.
CAISERDAGGETQYF
TGTGCCATCAGTGAGAGGGACGCCGGTGGGGAGACCCAGTACTTC
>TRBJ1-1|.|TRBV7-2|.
CASSPTRQGWTEAFF
TGTGCCAGCAGCCCTACGAGGCAGGGATGGACTGAAGCTTTCTTT
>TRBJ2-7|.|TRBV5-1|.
CASSSGYYEQYF
TGCGCCAGCAGCTCAGGGTACTACGAGCAGTACTTC
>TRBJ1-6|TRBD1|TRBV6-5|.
CASSYRMTGGNSPLHF
TGTGCCAGCAGTTACCGAATGACAGGGGGCAATTCACCCCTCCACTTT
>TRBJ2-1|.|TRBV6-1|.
CASSEVGVSYNEQFF
TGTGCCAGCAGTGAAGTTGGGGTGTCCTACAATGAGCAGTTCTTC
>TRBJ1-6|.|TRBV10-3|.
CATKTVNSPLHF
TGTGCCACAAAGACAGTTAATTCACCCCTCCACTTT
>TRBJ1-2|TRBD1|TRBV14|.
CASSRTGGASLGYTF
TGTGCCAGCAGCCGTACAGGGGGCGCCTCCTTAGGCTACACCTTC
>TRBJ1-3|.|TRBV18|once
CASLPEFFSSGNTIYF
TGTGCCAGCCTACCCGAGTTTTTTTCCTCTGGAAACACCATATATTTT
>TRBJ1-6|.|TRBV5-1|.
CASSTGLQNSPLHF
TGCGCCAGCAGCACCGGACTGCAAAATTCACCCCTCCACTTT
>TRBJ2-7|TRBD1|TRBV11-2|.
CASSLRGQGYEQYF
TGTGCCAGCAGCTTAAGGGGACAGGGCTACGAGCAGTACTTC
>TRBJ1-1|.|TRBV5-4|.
CASTRDAEAFF
TGTGCCAGCACCCGAGACGCTGAAGCTTTCTTT
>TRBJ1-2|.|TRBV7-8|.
CASSLIEGSYGYTF
TGTGCCAGCAGCTTAATAGAGGGGTCCTATGGCTACACCTTC
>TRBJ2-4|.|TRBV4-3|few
CASSQEAGEPTKLAKNIQYF
TGCGCCAGCAGCCAAGAGGCCGGAGAACCAACAAAATTAGCCAAAAACATTCAGTACTTC
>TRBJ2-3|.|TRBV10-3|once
CAISRLVSDTQYF
TGTGCCATCAGTCGACTAGTCTCCGATACGCAGTATTTT
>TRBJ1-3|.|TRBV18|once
CASSPPRDSGNTIYF
TGTGCCAGCTCACCACCAAGGGACTCTGGAAACACCATATATTTT
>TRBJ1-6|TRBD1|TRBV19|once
CASSKTGDSPLHF
TGTGCCAGTAGTAAAACAGGGGATTCACCCCTCCACTTT
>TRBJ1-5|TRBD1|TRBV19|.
CASSKLRDRSSNQPQHF
TGTGCCAGTAGTAAACTCCGGGACAGGTCTAGCAATCAGCCCCAGCATTTT
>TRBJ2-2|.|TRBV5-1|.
CASSLLQGNTGELFF
TGCGCCAGCAGTTTGCTCCAGGGGAACACCGGGGAGCTGTTTTTT
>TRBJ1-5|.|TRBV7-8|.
CASSKKEGQDVQPQHF
TGTGCCAGCAGTAAAAAAGAGGGGCAGGATGTACAGCCCCAGCATTTT
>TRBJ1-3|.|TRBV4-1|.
CASSQADSSGNTIYF
TGCGCCAGCAGCCAAGCGGACAGCTCTGGAAACACCATATATTTT
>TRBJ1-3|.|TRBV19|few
CASSPTPDSGNTIYF
TGTGCCAGTAGCCCAACGCCGGACTCTGGAAACACCATATATTTT
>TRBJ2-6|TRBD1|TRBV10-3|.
CAISMTGGFGANVLTF
TGTGCCATCAGCATGACAGGGGGCTTTGGGGCCAACGTCCTGACTTTC